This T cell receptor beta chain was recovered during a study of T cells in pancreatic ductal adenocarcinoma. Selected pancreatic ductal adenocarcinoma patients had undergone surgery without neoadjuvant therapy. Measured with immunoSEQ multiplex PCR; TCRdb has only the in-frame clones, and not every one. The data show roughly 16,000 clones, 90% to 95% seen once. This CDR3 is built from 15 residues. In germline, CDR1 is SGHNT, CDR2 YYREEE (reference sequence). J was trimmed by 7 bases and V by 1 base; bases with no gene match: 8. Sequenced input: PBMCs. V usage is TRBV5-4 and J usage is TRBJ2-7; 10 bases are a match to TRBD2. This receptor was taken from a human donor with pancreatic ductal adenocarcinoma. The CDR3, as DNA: TGTGCCAGCAGCTTGTCCCTAGCGGGAGCAGAAGAGCAGTACTTC. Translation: CASSLSLAGAEEQYF.